This entry is about one TCR beta chain. This sample is drawn from a study of blood T cell repertoires in COVID-19. Study-wide background: Samples came from the United States, Italy and Spain, spanning acute and convalescent COVID-19. T cells, B-cell-depleted T cells, or PBMCs supplied cDNA or gDNA.

In the source study's methods: Estimation of nucleated cell counts relied on the amplification of reference gene primers. Profiling relied on immunoSEQ multiplex PCR, and the TCRdb table lists in-frame clones only, not all of them. The V and J calls and the clone size are those of that table, but D and trimming were determined from the DNA. The sample yields just over 150,000 clones, around 92% seen once. Patients at the Seattle site were enrolled during active infection and followed longitudinally. This CDR3 has 13 amino acids. Germline-derived CDR1 and CDR2 are MDHEN and SYDVKM. V lost 6 bases and J lost 7, with 13 bases in between.

The V gene is TRBV28, the J gene TRBJ1-3, with D possibly being TRBD1 (5 bases). The sequencing sample was made of peripheral blood. This receptor was taken from a man aged 25 to 45 with COVID-19, enrolled during active disease. CDR3 DNA: TGTGCCAGCAGGAACGGGGGTGGCAACACCATATATTTT. As protein: CASRNGGGNTIYF.